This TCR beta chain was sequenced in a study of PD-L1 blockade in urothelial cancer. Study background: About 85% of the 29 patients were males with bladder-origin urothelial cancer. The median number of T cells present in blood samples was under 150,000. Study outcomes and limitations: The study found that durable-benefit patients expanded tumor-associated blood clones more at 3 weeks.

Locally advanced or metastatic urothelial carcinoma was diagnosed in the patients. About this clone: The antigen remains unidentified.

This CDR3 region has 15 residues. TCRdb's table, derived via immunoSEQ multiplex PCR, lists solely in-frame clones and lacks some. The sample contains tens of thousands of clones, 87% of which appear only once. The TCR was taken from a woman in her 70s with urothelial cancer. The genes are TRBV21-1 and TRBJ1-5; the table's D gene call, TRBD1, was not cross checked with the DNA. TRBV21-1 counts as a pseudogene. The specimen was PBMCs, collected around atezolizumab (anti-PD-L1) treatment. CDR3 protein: CASSGRDRVYQPQHF. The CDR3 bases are TGTGCCAGCAGCGGCCGGGACAGGGTGTATCAGCCCCAGCATTTT.